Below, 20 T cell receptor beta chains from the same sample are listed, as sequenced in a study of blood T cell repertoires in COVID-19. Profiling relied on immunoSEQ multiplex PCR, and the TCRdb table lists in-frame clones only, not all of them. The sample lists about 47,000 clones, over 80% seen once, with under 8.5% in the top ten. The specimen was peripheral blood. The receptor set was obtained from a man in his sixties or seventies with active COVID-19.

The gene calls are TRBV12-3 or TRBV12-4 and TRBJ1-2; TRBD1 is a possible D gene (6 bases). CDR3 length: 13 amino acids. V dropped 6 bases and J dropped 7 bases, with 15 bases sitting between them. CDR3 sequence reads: CASSHGQYPGYTF. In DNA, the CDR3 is TGTGCCAGCAGCCACGGACAGTACCCTGGCTACACCTTC.

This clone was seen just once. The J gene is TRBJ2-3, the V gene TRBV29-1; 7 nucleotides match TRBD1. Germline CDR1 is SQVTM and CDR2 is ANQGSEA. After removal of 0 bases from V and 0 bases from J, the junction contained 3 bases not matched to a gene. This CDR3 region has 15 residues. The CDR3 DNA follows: TGCAGCGTTGAAGAGGGGACAGCTAGCACAGATACGCAGTATTTT. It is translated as CSVEEGTASTDTQYF.

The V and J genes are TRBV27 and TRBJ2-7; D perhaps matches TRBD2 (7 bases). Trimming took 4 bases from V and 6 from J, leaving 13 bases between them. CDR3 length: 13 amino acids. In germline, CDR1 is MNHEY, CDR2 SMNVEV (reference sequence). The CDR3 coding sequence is TGTGCCAGCAGTTGGGGGGAGGGGGGCGAGCAGTACTTC. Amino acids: CASSWGEGGEQYF.

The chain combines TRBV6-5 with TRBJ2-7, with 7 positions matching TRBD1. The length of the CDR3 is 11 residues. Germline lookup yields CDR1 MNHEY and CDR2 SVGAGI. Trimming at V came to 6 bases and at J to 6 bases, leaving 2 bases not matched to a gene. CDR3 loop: CASSPGGEQYF. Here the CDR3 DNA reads TGTGCCAGCAGCCCAGGGGGCGAGCAGTACTTC.

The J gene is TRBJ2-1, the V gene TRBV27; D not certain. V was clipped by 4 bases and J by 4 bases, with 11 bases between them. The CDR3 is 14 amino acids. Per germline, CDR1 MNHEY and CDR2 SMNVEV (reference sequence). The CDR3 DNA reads TGTGCCAGCAGTTCTCACAGTCGTTACAATGAGCAGTTCTTC. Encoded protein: CASSSHSRYNEQFF.

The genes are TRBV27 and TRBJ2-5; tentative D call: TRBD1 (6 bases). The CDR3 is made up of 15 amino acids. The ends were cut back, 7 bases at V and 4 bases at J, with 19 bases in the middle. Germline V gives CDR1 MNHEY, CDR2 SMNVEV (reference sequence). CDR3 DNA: TGTGCCAGCATGAGTTCAGGGGCCGCCTTAGAGACCCAGTACTTC. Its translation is CASMSSGAALETQYF.

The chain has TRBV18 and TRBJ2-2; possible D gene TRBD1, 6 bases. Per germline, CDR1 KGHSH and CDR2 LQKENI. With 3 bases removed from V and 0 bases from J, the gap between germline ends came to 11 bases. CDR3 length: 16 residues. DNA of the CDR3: TGTGCCAGCTCACCGGCCGGGACAACGAACACCGGGGAGCTGTTTTTT. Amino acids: CASSPAGTTNTGELFF.

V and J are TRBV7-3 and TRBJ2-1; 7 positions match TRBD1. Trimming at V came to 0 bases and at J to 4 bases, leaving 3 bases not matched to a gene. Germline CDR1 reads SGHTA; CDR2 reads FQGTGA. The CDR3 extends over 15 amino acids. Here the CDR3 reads CASSLTPTGYNEQFF. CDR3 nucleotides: TGTGCCAGCAGCTTAACCCCGACAGGGTACAATGAGCAGTTCTTC.

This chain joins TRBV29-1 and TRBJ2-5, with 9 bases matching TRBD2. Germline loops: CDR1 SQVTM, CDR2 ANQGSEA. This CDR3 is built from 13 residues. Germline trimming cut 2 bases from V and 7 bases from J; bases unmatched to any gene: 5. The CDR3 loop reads CSVEYRAGGTQYF. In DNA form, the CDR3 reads TGCAGCGTTGAATACCGAGCGGGGGGGACCCAGTACTTC.

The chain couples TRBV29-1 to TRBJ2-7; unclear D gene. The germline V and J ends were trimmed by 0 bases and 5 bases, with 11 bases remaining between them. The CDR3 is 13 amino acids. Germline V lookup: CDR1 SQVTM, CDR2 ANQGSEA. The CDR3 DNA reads TGCAGCGTTGAAGAGACCGGGTTTGACGAGCAGTACTTC. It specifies CSVEETGFDEQYF.

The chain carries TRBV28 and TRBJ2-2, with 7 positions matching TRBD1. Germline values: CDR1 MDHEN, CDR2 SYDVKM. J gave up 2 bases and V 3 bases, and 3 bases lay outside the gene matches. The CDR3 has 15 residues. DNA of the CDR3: TGTGCCAGCAGTTTGGGACAGCGCAACACCGGGGAGCTGTTTTTT. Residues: CASSLGQRNTGELFF. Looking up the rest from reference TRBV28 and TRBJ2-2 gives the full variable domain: DVKVTQSSRYLVKRTGEKVFLECVQDMDHENMFWYRQDPGLGLRLIYFSYDVKMKEKGDIPEGYSVSREKKERFSLILESASTNQTSMYLCASSLGQRNTGELFFGEGSRLTVL.

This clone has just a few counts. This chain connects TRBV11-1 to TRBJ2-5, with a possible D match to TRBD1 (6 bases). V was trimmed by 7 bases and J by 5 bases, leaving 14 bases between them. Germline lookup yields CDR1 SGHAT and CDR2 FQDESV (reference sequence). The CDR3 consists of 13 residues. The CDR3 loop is CASTPEGEETQYF. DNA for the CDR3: TGTGCCAGCACCCCAGAGGGGGAGGAGACCCAGTACTTC.

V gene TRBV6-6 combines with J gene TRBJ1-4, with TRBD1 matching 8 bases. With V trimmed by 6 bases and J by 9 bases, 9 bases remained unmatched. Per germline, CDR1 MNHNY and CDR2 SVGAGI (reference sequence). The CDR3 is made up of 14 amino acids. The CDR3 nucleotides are TGTGCCAGCAGAGAGTCCAGGACAGGGAAAAAACTGTTTTTT. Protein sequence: CASRESRTGKKLFF.

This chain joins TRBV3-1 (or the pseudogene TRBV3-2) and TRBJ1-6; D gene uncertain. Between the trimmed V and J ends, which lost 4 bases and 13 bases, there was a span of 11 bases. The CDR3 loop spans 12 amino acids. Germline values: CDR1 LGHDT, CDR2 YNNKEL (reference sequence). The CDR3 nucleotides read TGTGCCAGCAGCCTGTACGGGATTCCCCTCCACTTT. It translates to CASSLYGIPLHF.

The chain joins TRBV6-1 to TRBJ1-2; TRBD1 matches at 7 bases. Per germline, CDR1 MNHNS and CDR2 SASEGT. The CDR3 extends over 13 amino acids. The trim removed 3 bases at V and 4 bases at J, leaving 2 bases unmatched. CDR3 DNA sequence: TGTGCCAGCAGTGATCGGACAGGCTATGGCTACACCTTC. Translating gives CASSDRTGYGYTF.

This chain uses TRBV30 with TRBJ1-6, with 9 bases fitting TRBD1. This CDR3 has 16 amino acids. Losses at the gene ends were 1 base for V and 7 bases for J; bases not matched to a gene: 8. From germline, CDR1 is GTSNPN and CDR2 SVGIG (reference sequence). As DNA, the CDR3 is TGTGCCTGGAGTGCCGGTTCCGGGACAGGGAATTCACCCCTCCACTTT. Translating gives CAWSAGSGTGNSPLHF. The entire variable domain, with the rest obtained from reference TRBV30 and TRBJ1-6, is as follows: SQTIHQWPATLVQPVGSPLSLECTVEGTSNPNLYWYRQAAGRGLQLLFYSVGIGQISSEVPQNLSASRPQDRQFILSSKKLLLSDSGFYLCAWSAGSGTGNSPLHFGNGTRLTVT.

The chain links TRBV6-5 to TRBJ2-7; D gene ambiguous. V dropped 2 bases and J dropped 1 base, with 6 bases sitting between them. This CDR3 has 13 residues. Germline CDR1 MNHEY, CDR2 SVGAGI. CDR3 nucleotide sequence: TGTGCCAGCAGTTACGGCGGATCCTACGAGCAGTACTTC. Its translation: CASSYGGSYEQYF.

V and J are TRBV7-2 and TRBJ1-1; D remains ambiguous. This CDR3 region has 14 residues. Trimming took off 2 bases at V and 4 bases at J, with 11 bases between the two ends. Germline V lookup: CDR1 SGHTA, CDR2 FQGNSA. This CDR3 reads CASSLLGGSTEAFF. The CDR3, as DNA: TGTGCCAGCAGCTTACTAGGTGGGAGCACTGAAGCTTTCTTT.

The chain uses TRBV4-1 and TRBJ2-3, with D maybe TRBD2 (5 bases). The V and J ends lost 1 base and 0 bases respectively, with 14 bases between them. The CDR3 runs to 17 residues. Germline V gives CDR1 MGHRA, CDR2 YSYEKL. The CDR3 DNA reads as TGCGCCAGCAGCCAAGTACTGGGAGACCCTAGCACAGATACGCAGTATTTT. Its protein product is CASSQVLGDPSTDTQYF.

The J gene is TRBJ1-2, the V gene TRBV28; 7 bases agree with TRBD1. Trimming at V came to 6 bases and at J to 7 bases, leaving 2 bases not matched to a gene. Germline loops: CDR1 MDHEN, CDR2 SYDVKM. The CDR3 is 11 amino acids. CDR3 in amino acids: CASSRGVGYTF. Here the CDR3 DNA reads TGTGCCAGCAGCAGGGGGGTTGGCTACACCTTC.